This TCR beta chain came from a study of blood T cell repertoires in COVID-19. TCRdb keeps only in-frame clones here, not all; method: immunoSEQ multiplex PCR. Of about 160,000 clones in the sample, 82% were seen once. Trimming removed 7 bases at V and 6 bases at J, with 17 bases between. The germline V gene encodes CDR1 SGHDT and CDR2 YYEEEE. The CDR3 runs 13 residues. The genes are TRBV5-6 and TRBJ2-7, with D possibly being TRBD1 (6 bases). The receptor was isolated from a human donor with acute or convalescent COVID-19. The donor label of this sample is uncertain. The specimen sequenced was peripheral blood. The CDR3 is CASYRTELGEQYF. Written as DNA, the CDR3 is TGTGCCAGCTATCGGACAGAGCTGGGCGAGCAGTACTTC.